This is a list of T cell receptor beta chains from one sample in a study of blood T cell repertoires in COVID-19. The repertoire was sequenced with immunoSEQ multiplex PCR; TCRdb's copy has only in-frame clones and lacks some. The sample carries 200,000 to 250,000 clones, around 84% recorded once. The sample taken for sequencing was peripheral blood. These receptors all come from a woman of 80 years or more with active or convalescent COVID-19. Both conserved end residues are part of each CDR3. D genes are given only for firm matches. For some rows the clone size is stated as once, few or many, or as a class when expanded; others skip it.

V gene: TRBV2; clone size: -; D gene: TRBD1; J gene: TRBJ1-2; CDR3 protein: CASSGRKQGTGGYTF; CDR3 DNA: TGTGCCAGCAGTGGGCGAAAACAGGGGACGGGAGGCTACACCTTC
V gene: TRBV5-5; clone size: -; D gene: -; J gene: TRBJ1-2; CDR3 protein: CASSPRPQTVRGYTF; CDR3 DNA: TGTGCCAGCAGCCCTCGTCCTCAGACAGTACGTGGCTACACCTTC
V gene: TRBV7-6; clone size: -; D gene: -; J gene: TRBJ2-1; CDR3 protein: CASSPGGSSYNEQFF; CDR3 DNA: TGTGCCAGCAGCCCCGGCGGCAGCTCCTACAATGAGCAGTTCTTC
V gene: TRBV4-3; clone size: -; D gene: -; J gene: TRBJ2-7; CDR3 protein: CASSQDLSGAYEQYF; CDR3 DNA: TGCGCCAGCAGCCAAGATTTGTCGGGGGCCTACGAGCAGTACTTC
V gene: TRBV19; clone size: -; D gene: -; J gene: TRBJ2-4; CDR3 protein: CASSIDGTSAEYF; CDR3 DNA: TGTGCCAGTAGTATAGATGGGACATCGGCGGAGTACTTC
V gene: TRBV19; clone size: -; D gene: TRBD2; J gene: TRBJ2-2; CDR3 protein: CASSIQKAGGQTGELFF; CDR3 DNA: TGTGCCAGTAGTATACAGAAAGCGGGGGGGCAAACCGGGGAGCTGTTTTTT
V gene: TRBV12-5; clone size: -; D gene: TRBD2; J gene: TRBJ2-3; CDR3 protein: CASGLIVRGELDTQYF; CDR3 DNA: TGTGCTAGTGGTTTGATCGTGCGGGGGGAACTCGATACGCAGTATTTT
V gene: TRBV19; clone size: -; D gene: -; J gene: TRBJ1-5; CDR3 protein: CASTPMRRTLGGNQPQHF; CDR3 DNA: TGTGCCAGTACCCCCATGAGGAGGACCCTTGGCGGCAATCAGCCCCAGCATTTT
V gene: TRBV5-8; clone size: -; D gene: -; J gene: TRBJ2-7; CDR3 protein: CASSMLTGSSYEQYF; CDR3 DNA: TGTGCCAGCAGCATGCTGACGGGATCGTCCTACGAGCAGTACTTC
V gene: TRBV7-2; clone size: -; D gene: TRBD1; J gene: TRBJ1-2; CDR3 protein: CASSLSTGRNTF; CDR3 DNA: TGTGCCAGCAGCTTGTCGACAGGGCGAAACACCTTC
V gene: TRBV5-1; clone size: once; D gene: -; J gene: TRBJ2-1; CDR3 protein: CASSLDGQSSYNEQFF; CDR3 DNA: TGCGCCAGCAGCTTGGACGGACAAAGCTCCTACAATGAGCAGTTCTTC
V gene: TRBV6-5; clone size: -; D gene: TRBD1; J gene: TRBJ2-1; CDR3 protein: CASSHGQGGYNEQFF; CDR3 DNA: TGTGCCAGCAGTCACGGACAGGGGGGCTACAATGAGCAGTTCTTC
V gene: TRBV29-1; clone size: -; D gene: -; J gene: TRBJ1-5; CDR3 protein: CSGRFGNQPQHF; CDR3 DNA: TGCAGCGGGAGGTTTGGAAATCAGCCCCAGCATTTT
V gene: TRBV6-2/TRBV6-3; clone size: -; D gene: -; J gene: TRBJ2-2; CDR3 protein: CASSYLTDYAGELFF; CDR3 DNA: TGTGCCAGCAGTTACCTTACTGACTATGCCGGGGAGCTGTTTTTT
V gene: TRBV6-5; clone size: once; D gene: -; J gene: TRBJ2-7; CDR3 protein: CASIPLERGSYEQYF; CDR3 DNA: TGTGCCAGCATCCCCCTGGAAAGGGGCTCCTACGAGCAGTACTTC
V gene: TRBV16; clone size: -; D gene: -; J gene: TRBJ2-3; CDR3 protein: CASSHPSEAGTDTQYF; CDR3 DNA: TGTGCCAGCAGCCACCCCTCTGAGGCAGGCACAGATACGCAGTATTTT
V gene: TRBV9; clone size: once; D gene: -; J gene: TRBJ2-1; CDR3 protein: CASSVIGGGPYNEQFF; CDR3 DNA: TGTGCCAGCAGCGTAATAGGCGGGGGCCCCTACAATGAGCAGTTCTTC
V gene: TRBV6-2/TRBV6-3; clone size: -; D gene: TRBD2; J gene: TRBJ2-1; CDR3 protein: CASSKGLAGGATYNEQFF; CDR3 DNA: TGTGCCAGCAGTAAGGGACTAGCGGGAGGGGCAACCTACAATGAGCAGTTCTTC
V gene: TRBV7-9; clone size: -; D gene: TRBD2; J gene: TRBJ2-1; CDR3 protein: CASSFAGTSGNNEQFF; CDR3 DNA: TGTGCCAGCAGCTTCGCCGGGACTAGCGGAAACAATGAGCAGTTCTTC
V gene: TRBV6-6; clone size: -; D gene: -; J gene: TRBJ1-2; CDR3 protein: CASSYRQVTDGYTF; CDR3 DNA: TGTGCCAGCAGTTACCGGCAGGTTACGGATGGCTACACCTTC